The 9 T cell receptor beta chains reported below all come from one sample, sequenced in a study of blood T cell repertoires in COVID-19. Using immunoSEQ multiplex PCR, the repertoire was profiled, and TCRdb retains in-frame clones only, with some absent. The table has roughly 130,000 clones, 75% to 85% seen once. Sequences were obtained from peripheral blood. These receptors were obtained from a woman aged 70-85 years with COVID-19, enrolled during active disease.

The sample holds a few counts of this clone. The chain joins TRBV28 to TRBJ1-2; D is perhaps TRBD1 (6 bases). CDR1 is MDHEN and CDR2 is SYDVKM in the germline V gene. The V end lost 5 bases, the J end lost 3 bases, and 13 bases lay between the germline ends. The CDR3 is made up of 14 amino acids. The CDR3: CASSRRGLYYGYTF. CDR3 nucleotides: TGTGCCAGCAGTCGCAGGGGTTTATACTATGGCTACACCTTC.

This chain joins TRBV27 and TRBJ1-6, with D unclear. This CDR3 region has 15 residues. Germline CDR1 reads MNHEY; CDR2 reads SMNVEV (reference sequence). The V end was cut by 4 bases, the J end by 0 bases, with 7 bases between. The CDR3 bases are TGTGCCAGCAGTTCGTTGAGCTCCTATAATTCACCCCTCCACTTT. This gives the protein CASSSLSSYNSPLHF.

This clone was observed a handful of times. The chain combines TRBV7-9 with TRBJ2-7; D possibly corresponds to TRBD1 (6 bases). Trimming left V 5 bases short and J 1 base short, with 15 bases between. Germline V gene data show CDR1 as SEHNR and CDR2 as FQNEAQ (reference sequence). The CDR3 covers 15 residues. The CDR3 DNA reads TGTGCCAGCAGCCTTTCGGACAGTTTATCCTACGAGCAGTACTTC. Its protein product is CASSLSDSLSYEQYF.

This clone was seen a few times. The chain is built from TRBV6-5 and TRBJ1-3, with D unresolved. The CDR3 sequence is 15 residues long. Germline V gene lookup returns CDR1 MNHEY and CDR2 SVGAGI. The V and J ends lost 5 bases and 0 bases respectively, with 11 bases between them. The CDR3 DNA reads as TGTGCCAGCAGTCCTGACACCCGCTCTGGAAACACCATATATTTT. Translating it yields CASSPDTRSGNTIYF.

This clone is a singleton in its sample. The rearrangement joins TRBV19 to TRBJ1-1, with 7 bases fitting TRBD1. V shed 3 bases, J shed 1 base, and the junction held 8 bases outside the gene matches. This CDR3 contains 16 residues. Germline values: CDR1 LNHDA, CDR2 SQIVND (reference sequence). The chain's CDR3 is CASSIRPGGQNTEAFF. The DNA for the CDR3 is TGTGCCAGTAGTATTCGTCCAGGGGGGCAGAACACTGAAGCTTTCTTT. The whole variable domain, filled in from reference TRBV19 and TRBJ1-1, reads DGGITQSPKYLFRKEGQNVTLSCEQNLNHDAMYWYRQDPGQGLRLIYYSQIVNDFQKGDIAEGYSVSREKKESFPLTVTSAQKNPTAFYLCASSIRPGGQNTEAFFGQGTRLTVV.

This chain connects TRBV7-3 to TRBJ2-2, with D hard to call. V was shortened by 4 bases and J by 0 bases, with 3 bases between the two germline ends. The CDR3 runs to 13 residues. Per germline, CDR1 SGHTA and CDR2 FQGTGA. CDR3 coding DNA: TGTGCCAGCAGCTCAACGAACACCGGGGAGCTGTTTTTT. Its translation is CASSSTNTGELFF.

The V and J genes are TRBV5-1 and TRBJ2-1; maybe TRBD1 (6 bases). Trimming left V 3 bases short and J 14 bases short, with 15 bases between. Germline CDR1 reads SGHRS; CDR2 reads YFSETQ. This CDR3 is 12 amino acids long. The CDR3 loop is CASSSTGQVEFF. In nucleotides, the CDR3 is TGCGCCAGCAGCTCGACAGGTCAGGTGGAGTTCTTC.

This clone occurred a few times. This chain connects TRBV27 to TRBJ1-4, with TRBD1 as a possible D gene (5 bases). The V end was cut by 6 bases, the J end by 7 bases, with 18 bases between. Germline V gene sequence: CDR1 MNHEY, CDR2 SMNVEV (reference sequence). This CDR3 comprises 15 residues. The CDR3 sequence: CASRLPPREGEKLFF. Here the CDR3 DNA reads TGTGCCAGCAGGTTACCCCCCAGGGAAGGTGAAAAACTGTTTTTT.

This chain joins TRBV4-1 and TRBJ2-1; 15 nucleotides match TRBD2. The germline CDR1 and CDR2 sequences are MGHRA and YSYEKL. The CDR3 has 16 residues. Unmatched junction bases numbered 1, after V lost 3 bases and J lost 4 bases. CDR3 amino acids: CASSQGTSGGYNEQFF. In nucleotides, the CDR3 is TGCGCCAGCAGCCAGGGGACTAGCGGGGGGTACAATGAGCAGTTCTTC.